This record concerns one T cell receptor beta chain sequence. Its antigen is undetermined. The data were taken from a study of memory CD4+ T cells and cytomegalovirus serostatus. Findings of the study overall: CMV serostatus prediction reached median AUC approximately 0.95, or 0.91 with US-trained model.

Source study methods: Out-of-frame sequences were removed, leaving a few million distinct TCRbeta sequences. Libraries were prepared by immunoSEQ multiplex PCR; TCRdb keeps only in-frame clonotypes and omits some of them. The V and J calls and clone size are taken from that table; D and trimming were inferred from the DNA. The repertoire has tens of thousands of clones, roughly four fifths of them found once; the top ten carry approximately 0.78%. The sort gate was single viable CD3+CD4+CD8-CD45RO+ cells for memory CD4+ T cells. CD4+ T cells were isolated by positive magnetic selection. Sequenced sample: memory CD4+ T cells from blood. This clonotype was obtained from an adult in good health and CMV-seronegative.

This chain's CDR3 is CASSVTGGGADTQYF. Here the CDR3 DNA reads TGCGCCAGCAGCGTGACAGGGGGTGGGGCAGATACGCAGTATTTT. J is TRBJ2-3 and V is TRBV5-1; 9 nucleotides match TRBD1. CDR3 size: 15 residues. V lost 4 bases, J lost 4 bases, and 7 bases stayed unmatched. The germline V gene has CDR1 SGHRS and CDR2 YFSETQ.